This is a list of T cell receptor beta chains from one sample in a study of cytomegalovirus exposure and HLA in healthy donors. Repertoires were generated with immunoSEQ multiplex PCR, while TCRdb's copy carries only in-frame clones and drops some. Counted here are 300,000 or so clones, 70% to 90% occurring once; the ten biggest clones make up around 1%. The sequenced material came from PBMCs. All receptors come from a man aged 25-45 years in good health and CMV-seronegative. Both conserved end residues are part of each CDR3. The D gene is left open where the match is weak. The size of a clone is reported for some rows only, either as once, few or many, or as a class for expanded clones.

D gene	V gene	clone size	J gene	CDR3 protein	CDR3 DNA
NA	TRBV6-6	NA	TRBJ1-1	CASSQAQSTEAFF	TGTGCCAGCAGCCAAGCGCAGAGCACTGAAGCTTTCTTT
NA	TRBV11-2	NA	TRBJ1-3	CASSLVGAGVGSGNTIYF	TGTGCCAGCAGCTTAGTAGGCGCAGGGGTCGGCTCTGGAAACACCATATATTTT
TRBD2	TRBV2	NA	TRBJ2-1	CASLTSGGHDEQFF	TGTGCCAGCCTTACTAGCGGGGGGCACGATGAGCAGTTCTTC
TRBD1	TRBV29-1	once	TRBJ1-5	CSVGQGRDQPQHF	TGCAGCGTAGGACAGGGCCGCGATCAGCCCCAGCATTTT
TRBD2	TRBV5-1	NA	TRBJ2-5	CASSLASGGAQKTQYF	TGCGCCAGCAGCTTGGCTAGCGGGGGGGCCCAAAAGACCCAGTACTTC
TRBD2	TRBV7-2	few	TRBJ2-7	CASSFSGGAYEQYF	TGTGCCAGCAGCTTTAGCGGGGGGGCCTACGAGCAGTACTTC
NA	TRBV2	NA	TRBJ1-3	CASGALSGNTIYF	TGTGCCAGCGGGGCGCTCTCTGGAAACACCATATATTTT
NA	TRBV4-1	NA	TRBJ1-2	CASSQVGAAAYGYTF	TGCGCCAGCAGCCAAGTAGGAGCGGCAGCCTATGGCTACACCTTC
NA	TRBV6-5	NA	TRBJ1-1	CASRQHGRGTEAFF	TGTGCCAGCAGGCAGCATGGGAGGGGCACTGAAGCTTTCTTT
TRBD1	TRBV18	NA	TRBJ1-5	CASSPRDRVDSNQPQHF	TGTGCCAGCTCACCAAGGGACAGAGTAGATAGCAATCAGCCCCAGCATTTT
TRBD1	TRBV5-4	NA	TRBJ1-4	CASSWAGTGATNEKLFF	TGTGCCAGCAGCTGGGCCGGGACAGGCGCCACAAATGAAAAACTGTTTTTT
TRBD2	TRBV13	NA	TRBJ2-1	CASSFSLTSGGVSYNEQFF	TGTGCCAGCAGTTTTTCCCTCACTAGCGGGGGGGTCTCCTACAATGAGCAGTTCTTC
NA	TRBV9	NA	TRBJ1-1	CASSVGGGSNTEAFF	TGTGCCAGCAGCGTAGGCGGAGGTTCGAACACTGAAGCTTTCTTT
NA	TRBV7-9	NA	TRBJ1-2	CASSLAGGYTF	TGTGCCAGCAGCTTGGCAGGTGGCTACACCTTC
NA	TRBV4-1	NA	TRBJ1-3	CASSQGPETGNTIYF	TGCGCCAGCAGCCAAGGCCCAGAAACTGGAAACACCATATATTTT
TRBD1	TRBV4-1	NA	TRBJ1-1	CASSLTGTGLALEAFF	TGCGCCAGCAGCCTTACCGGGACAGGGTTGGCCCTCGAAGCTTTCTTT
TRBD2	TRBV19	NA	TRBJ2-3	CASKIGLAGGDTQYF	TGTGCCAGTAAGATCGGGCTAGCGGGGGGAGATACGCAGTATTTT
TRBD1	TRBV11-2	NA	TRBJ1-3	CASSGRQGAYGNTIYF	TGTGCCAGCAGCGGCCGACAGGGGGCCTACGGAAACACCATATATTTT
NA	TRBV7-9	NA	TRBJ1-6	CASSVGEGSYNSPLHF	TGTGCCAGCAGCGTAGGAGAGGGATCCTATAATTCACCCCTCCACTTT
NA	TRBV2	NA	TRBJ1-2	CASSGLQSRSNYGYTF	TGTGCCAGCAGTGGGTTACAGTCCAGATCTAACTATGGCTACACCTTC
TRBD1	TRBV2	NA	TRBJ1-2	CASSRDSYGYTF	TGTGCCAGCAGTCGGGACAGCTATGGCTACACCTTC
NA	TRBV6-5	NA	TRBJ2-2	CASSRGGKNTGELFF	TGTGCCAGCAGTAGGGGGGGAAAGAACACCGGGGAGCTGTTTTTT